The 4 T cell receptor beta chains presented below share a single source sample, sequenced in a study of early T cells in non-severe SARS-CoV-2 infection. TCRdb reprocessed the 5' RACE reads with MiXCR, giving one entry per CDR3 protein. This sample carries 75,000 to 100,000 distinct CDR3 sequences, 13% to 15% of them seen once, and the ten largest clones take over 6.5%. The specimen was whole blood. These TCRs come from an adult who was a healthcare worker with PCR-confirmed SARS-CoV-2 infection or an uninfected control (not recorded which).

This clonotype was recorded a few times. For the CDR3, the DNA is TGCGCCAGCAGCCCACGTCAAGAGACCCAGTACTTC. Its protein product is CASSPRQETQYF. V usage is TRBV5-1 and J usage is TRBJ2-5; D is unclear. Germline CDR1 is SGHRS and CDR2 is YFSETQ. V lost 4 bases and J lost 2, with 6 bases in between. There are 12 residues in the CDR3.

The gene calls are TRBV29-1 and TRBJ2-1; 8 nucleotides match TRBD2. Per germline, CDR1 SQVTM and CDR2 ANQGSEA. CDR3 length: 17 residues. The V gene end was trimmed by 1 base and the J gene end by 1 base; junction bases not matched to a gene: 9. The CDR3 sequence is CSVEGTEAGGSYNEQFF. The CDR3 DNA is TGCAGCGTTGAAGGAACGGAGGCGGGAGGATCCTACAATGAGCAGTTCTTC.

There are a few counts of this clonotype. The CDR3 loop is CASSPGPGQETQYF. CDR3 in DNA: TGTGCCAGCAGCCCCGGGCCGGGGCAAGAGACCCAGTACTTC. The chain has TRBV11-2 and TRBJ2-5, with a tentative D call TRBD2 (5 bases). CDR3 length: 14 residues. V lost 5 bases and J 2 bases, leaving 12 bases between the germline ends. Germline CDR1 and CDR2: SGHAT and FQNNGV. Variable domain in full (rest from reference TRBV11-2 and TRBJ2-5): EAGVAQSPRYKIIEKRQSVAFWCNPISGHATLYWYQQILGQGPKLLIQFQNNGVVDDSQLPKDRFSAERLKGVDSTLKIQPAKLEDSAVYLCASSPGPGQETQYFGPGTRLLVL.

This clonotype was counted many times. The V call is TRBV19, the J call TRBJ1-2; D gene unclear. Trimming cost V 2 bases and J 0 bases, with 4 bases left between them. From germline, CDR1 is LNHDA and CDR2 SQIVND (reference sequence). The CDR3 loop spans 13 amino acids. DNA of the CDR3: TGTGCCAGTAGTATAAACACTAACTATGGCTACACCTTC. Protein: CASSINTNYGYTF.